This is a list of T cell receptor beta chains from one sample in a study of blood T cell repertoires in COVID-19. Clones were read by immunoSEQ multiplex PCR, and TCRdb kept only the in-frame ones, dropping some. This sample has 60,000 to 85,000 clones; approximately 79% occur once, and the top ten carry 2% to 3%. Sequences were obtained from peripheral blood. The receptors come from a human donor with acute or convalescent COVID-19. The donor label of this sample is uncertain. CDR3s include the opening cysteine and the closing phenylalanine or tryptophan. Clone size, where shown, is once, few, many, or a class for clones that have expanded.

v_gene	abundance	j_gene	CDR3aa
TRBV9	-	TRBJ1-2	CASSVAGVDDYGYTF
TRBV7-3	-	TRBJ2-3	CASSTPPGAQYF
TRBV21-1	-	TRBJ2-2	CASSNGLAGDSNTGELFF
TRBV7-3	once	TRBJ2-5	CASSLAGVETQYF
TRBV5-1	-	TRBJ2-1	CASSPGLADNEQFF
TRBV10-3	-	TRBJ1-1	CAIRTAGGWGTEAFF
TRBV30	-	TRBJ1-6	CAWSERRGRQGDSPLHF
TRBV10-3	once	TRBJ2-2	CAVNSGVTTGELFF
TRBV10-3	-	TRBJ1-1	CAISLKEFNTEAFF
TRBV7-9	few	TRBJ2-3	CASSVGQGTDTQYF
TRBV19	-	TRBJ2-3	CASSIAPTSGSGTDTQYF
TRBV28	-	TRBJ2-3	CASSQDRGSTDTQYF
TRBV10-1	few	TRBJ1-5	CASSGPGTGQDQPQHF
TRBV12-5	-	TRBJ2-1	CASGEGQPNNNEQFF
TRBV23-1	-	TRBJ1-5	CASLSGGHRRHF
TRBV11-2	many	TRBJ1-6	CASSPHPPGTAFYSPLHF
TRBV29-1	-	TRBJ1-2	CSVDFGGNYGYTF
TRBV4-2	-	TRBJ2-3	CASSQGGGAVGDTQYF
TRBV5-1	-	TRBJ1-1	CASIQNTEAFF
TRBV2	-	TRBJ1-1	CASGTGGNTEAFF
TRBV29-1	-	TRBJ2-5	CSAQGAQETQYF
TRBV5-1	-	TRBJ1-1	CASSTGPTGYEAFF
TRBV19	-	TRBJ1-6	CASSPRQGKGQDSPLHF
TRBV5-8	-	TRBJ2-3	CASSLRDRNTDTQYF
TRBV28	-	TRBJ1-2	CASRLGGIVGYTF
TRBV27	once	TRBJ1-2	CASSGTAQANYGYTF
TRBV30	-	TRBJ2-7	CAWSFGGSIYEQYF
TRBV28	-	TRBJ2-7	CASNGWGDPLSQQYF
TRBV3-1/TRBV3-2	-	TRBJ1-5	CASSPDRQIQPQHF
TRBV19	-	TRBJ2-2	CASSIEKGGRAAGELFF
TRBV11-2	-	TRBJ1-5	CASSPDRGYNQPQHF
TRBV24-1	-	TRBJ1-2	CATSDNRFGYTF
TRBV15	-	TRBJ1-4	CATRGATNEKLFF
TRBV7-2	-	TRBJ2-7	CASSSTGVYYEQYF
TRBV9	-	TRBJ1-3	CASSQQGRSGNTIYF
TRBV12-3/TRBV12-4	once	TRBJ2-1	CASSNQGDNEQFF
TRBV6-4	-	TRBJ2-1	CASSASSGNGQFF
TRBV28	-	TRBJ2-7	CASSRPGTGRYEQYF